This T cell receptor (beta chain) was identified in a study of response to subunit inactivated influenza vaccine. Via MiXCR, TCRdb re-called the RT-PCR reads, giving one row per CDR3 protein. Of around 750,000 distinct CDR3 sequences in the sample, 21% were seen once. Study-wide points: The authors offered the suggestion that each seasonal influenza vaccination recruits few new T cells.

This clonotype turned up a few times. Its matching antigen is unknown. The CDR3 length is 15 residues. V shed 3 bases and J shed 4 bases, with 14 bases lying between them. The source material was PBMCs from blood, sampled about 5 days after vaccination. The V call is TRBV12-3 or TRBV12-4, the J call TRBJ2-3; D is possibly TRBD1 (6 bases). This clonotype was sampled from a man aged 50 or older who received an inactivated influenza vaccine. As DNA, the CDR3 is TGTGCCAGCAGTTTCAACAGGGTTGGGTCAGATACGCAGTATTTT. This gives the protein CASSFNRVGSDTQYF.